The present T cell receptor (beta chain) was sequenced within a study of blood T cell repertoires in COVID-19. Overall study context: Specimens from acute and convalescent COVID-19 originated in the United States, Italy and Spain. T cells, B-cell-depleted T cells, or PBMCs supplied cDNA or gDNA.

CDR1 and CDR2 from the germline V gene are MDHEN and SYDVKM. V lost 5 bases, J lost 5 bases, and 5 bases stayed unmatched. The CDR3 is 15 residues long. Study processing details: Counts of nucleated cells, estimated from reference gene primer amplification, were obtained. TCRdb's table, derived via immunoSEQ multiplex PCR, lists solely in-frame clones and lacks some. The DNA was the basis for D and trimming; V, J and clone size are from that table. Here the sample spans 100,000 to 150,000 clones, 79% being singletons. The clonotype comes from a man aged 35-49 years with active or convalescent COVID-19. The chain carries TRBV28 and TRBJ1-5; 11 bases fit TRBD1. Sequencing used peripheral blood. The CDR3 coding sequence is TGTGCCAGCAGTACCGGGACAGGGGGTGATCAGCCCCAGCATTTT. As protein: CASSTGTGGDQPQHF.